What follows is one TCR beta chain and its context. With V trimmed by 4 bases and J by 11 bases, 5 bases remained unmatched. Germline CDR1 SGHTA, CDR2 FQGNSA. The CDR3 extends over 14 amino acids. This sample was taken from a study of chemoradiotherapy in HPV16-positive cancers. Study information: Functional T-cell assays on a couple of HPV16-positive patients' cells defined candidate HPV-specific clones and common TCR motifs.

This table comes from immunoSEQ multiplex PCR, and its TCRdb copy is limited to in-frame clones, with some not included. Altogether some 7,700 clones are present, around two thirds being singletons, with the ten largest covering approximately 30%. The receptor was derived from a human donor with HPV-associated anogenital cancer. This material was collected from a patient who underwent chemoradiotherapy. The rearrangement uses TRBV7-2 and TRBJ2-3, with 14 bases matching TRBD2. The CDR3, as DNA: TGTGCCAGCAGCTCAATAGGACTAGCGGGGGGGCAGTATTTT. Translating gives CASSSIGLAGGQYF.